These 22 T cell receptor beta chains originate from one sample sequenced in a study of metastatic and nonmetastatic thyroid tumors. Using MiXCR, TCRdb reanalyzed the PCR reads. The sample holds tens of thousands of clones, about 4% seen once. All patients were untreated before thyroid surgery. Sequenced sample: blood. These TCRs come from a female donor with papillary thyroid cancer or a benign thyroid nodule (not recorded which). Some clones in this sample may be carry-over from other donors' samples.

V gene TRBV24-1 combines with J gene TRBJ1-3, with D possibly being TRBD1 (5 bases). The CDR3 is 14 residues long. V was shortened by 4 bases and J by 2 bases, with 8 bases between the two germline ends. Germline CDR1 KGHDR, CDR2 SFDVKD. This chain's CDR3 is CATSDPGPGNTIYF. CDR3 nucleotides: TGTGCCACCAGTGACCCAGGGCCTGGAAACACCATATATTTT.

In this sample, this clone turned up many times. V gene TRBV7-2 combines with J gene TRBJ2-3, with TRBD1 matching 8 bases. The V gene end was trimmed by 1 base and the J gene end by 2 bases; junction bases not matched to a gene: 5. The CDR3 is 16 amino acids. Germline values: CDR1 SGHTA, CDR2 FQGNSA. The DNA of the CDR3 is TGTGCCAGCAGCTTAGGTCCAGGGGGCTTCACAGATACGCAGTATTTT. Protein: CASSLGPGGFTDTQYF.

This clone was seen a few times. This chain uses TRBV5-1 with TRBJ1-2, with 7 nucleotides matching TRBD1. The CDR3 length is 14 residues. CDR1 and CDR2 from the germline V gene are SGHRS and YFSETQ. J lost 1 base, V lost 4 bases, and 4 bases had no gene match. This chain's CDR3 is CASSGGQINYGYTF. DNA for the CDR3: TGCGCCAGCAGCGGGGGACAGATTAACTATGGCTACACCTTC.

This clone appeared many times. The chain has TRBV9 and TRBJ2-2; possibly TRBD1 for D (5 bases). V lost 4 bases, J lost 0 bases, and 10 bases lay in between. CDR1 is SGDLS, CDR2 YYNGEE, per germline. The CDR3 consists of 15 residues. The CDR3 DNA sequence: TGTGCCAGCAGCCCGCTAGGGGCGAACACCGGGGAGCTGTTTTTT. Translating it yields CASSPLGANTGELFF.

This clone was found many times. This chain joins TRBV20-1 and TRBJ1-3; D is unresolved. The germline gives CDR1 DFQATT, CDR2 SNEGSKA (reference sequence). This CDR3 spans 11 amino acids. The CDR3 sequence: CTWNSGNTIYF. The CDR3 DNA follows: TGCACCTGGAATTCTGGAAACACCATATATTTT.

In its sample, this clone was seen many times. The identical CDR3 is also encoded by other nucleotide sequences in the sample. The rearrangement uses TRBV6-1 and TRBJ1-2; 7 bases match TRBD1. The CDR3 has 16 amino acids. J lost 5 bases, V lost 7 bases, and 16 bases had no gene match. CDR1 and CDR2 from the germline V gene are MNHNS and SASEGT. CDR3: CASIPVTGTEVYGYTF. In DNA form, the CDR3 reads TGTGCCAGCATCCCAGTAACGGGGACAGAGGTATATGGCTACACCTTC.

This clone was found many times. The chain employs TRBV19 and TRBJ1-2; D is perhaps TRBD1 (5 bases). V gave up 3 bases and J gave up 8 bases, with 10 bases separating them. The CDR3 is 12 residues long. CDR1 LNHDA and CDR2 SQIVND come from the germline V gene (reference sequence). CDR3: CASSIWGSGYTF. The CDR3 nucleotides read TGTGCCAGTAGTATCTGGGGGAGCGGCTACACCTTC.

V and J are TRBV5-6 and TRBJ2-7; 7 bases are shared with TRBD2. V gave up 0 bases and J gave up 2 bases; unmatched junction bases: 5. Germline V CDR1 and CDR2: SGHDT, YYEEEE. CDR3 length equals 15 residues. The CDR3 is CASSLAGGRAYEQYF. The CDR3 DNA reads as TGTGCCAGCAGCTTGGCCGGGGGGAGGGCCTACGAGCAGTACTTC. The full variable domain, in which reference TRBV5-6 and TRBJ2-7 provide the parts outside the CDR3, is DAGVTQSPTHLIKTRGQQVTLRCSPKSGHDTVSWYQQALGQGPQFIFQYYEEEERQRGNFPDRFSGHQFPNYSSELNVNALLLGDSALYLCASSLAGGRAYEQYFGPGTRLTVT.

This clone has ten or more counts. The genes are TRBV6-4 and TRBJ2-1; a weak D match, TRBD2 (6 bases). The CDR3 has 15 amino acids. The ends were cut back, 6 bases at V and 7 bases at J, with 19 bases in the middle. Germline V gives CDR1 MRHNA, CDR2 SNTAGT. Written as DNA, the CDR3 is TGTGCCAGCAGAAAACTAGCCGGGAGCAAAAATGAGCAGTTCTTC. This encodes CASRKLAGSKNEQFF.

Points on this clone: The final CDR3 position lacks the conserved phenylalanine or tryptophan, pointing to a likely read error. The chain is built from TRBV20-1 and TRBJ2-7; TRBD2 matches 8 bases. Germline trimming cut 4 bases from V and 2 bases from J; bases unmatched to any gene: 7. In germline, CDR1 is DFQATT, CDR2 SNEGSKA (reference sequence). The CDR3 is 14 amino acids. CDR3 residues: CSAMAGGSPYEQYL. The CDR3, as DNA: TGCAGTGCTATGGCGGGAGGCTCCCCCTACGAGCAGTACCTC.

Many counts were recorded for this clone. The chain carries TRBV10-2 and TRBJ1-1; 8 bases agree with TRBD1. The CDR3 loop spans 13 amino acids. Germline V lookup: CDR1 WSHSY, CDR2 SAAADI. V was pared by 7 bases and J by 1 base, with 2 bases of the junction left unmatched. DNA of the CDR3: TGCGCCAGCAAGGGACAGGCGAACACTGAAGCTTTCTTT. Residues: CASKGQANTEAFF.

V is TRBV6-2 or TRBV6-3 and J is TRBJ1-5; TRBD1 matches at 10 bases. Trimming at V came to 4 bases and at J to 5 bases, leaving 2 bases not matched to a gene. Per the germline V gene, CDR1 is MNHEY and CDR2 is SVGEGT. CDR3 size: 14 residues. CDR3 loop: CASSWDRGDQPQHF. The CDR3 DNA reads TGTGCCAGCAGTTGGGACAGGGGAGATCAGCCCCAGCATTTT.

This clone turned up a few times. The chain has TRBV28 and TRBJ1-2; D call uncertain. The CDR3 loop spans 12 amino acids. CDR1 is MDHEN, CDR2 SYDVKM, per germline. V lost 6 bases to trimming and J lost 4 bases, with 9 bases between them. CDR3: CASSPWSYGYTF. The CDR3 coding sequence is TGTGCCAGCAGCCCTTGGTCCTATGGCTACACCTTC.

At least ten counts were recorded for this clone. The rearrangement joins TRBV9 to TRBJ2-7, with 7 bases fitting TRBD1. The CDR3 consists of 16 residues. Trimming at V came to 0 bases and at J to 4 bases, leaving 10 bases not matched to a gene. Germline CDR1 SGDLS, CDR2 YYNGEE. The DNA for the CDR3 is TGTGCCAGCAGCGTAGGTTCCGGGACAGATACGTACGAGCAGTACTTC. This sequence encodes CASSVGSGTDTYEQYF. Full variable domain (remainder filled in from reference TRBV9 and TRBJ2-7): DSGVTQTPKHLITATGQRVTLRCSPRSGDLSVYWYQQSLDQGLQFLIQYYNGEERAKGNILERFSAQQFPDLHSELNLSSLELGDSALYFCASSVGSGTDTYEQYFGPGTRLTVT.

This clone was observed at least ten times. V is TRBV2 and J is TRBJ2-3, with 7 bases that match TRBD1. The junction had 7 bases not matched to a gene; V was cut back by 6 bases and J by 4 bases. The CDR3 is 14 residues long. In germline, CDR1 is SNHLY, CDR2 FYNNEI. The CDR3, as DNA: TGTGCCAGCAGGGGACAGACCCTCCCAGATACGCAGTATTTT. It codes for CASRGQTLPDTQYF.

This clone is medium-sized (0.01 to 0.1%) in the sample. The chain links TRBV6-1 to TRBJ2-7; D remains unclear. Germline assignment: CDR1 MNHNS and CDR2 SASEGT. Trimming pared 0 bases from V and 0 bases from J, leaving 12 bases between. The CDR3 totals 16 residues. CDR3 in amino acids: CASSEAVPAFSYEQYF. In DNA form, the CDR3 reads TGTGCCAGCAGTGAAGCGGTTCCCGCTTTCTCCTACGAGCAGTACTTC.

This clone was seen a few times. The chain's CDR3 is CASSDQTGAGKDTQYF. CDR3 DNA: TGTGCCAGCAGTGACCAGACAGGGGCCGGCAAAGATACGCAGTATTTT. The chain uses TRBV6-4 and TRBJ2-3; TRBD1 matches at 8 bases. CDR1 MRHNA and CDR2 SNTAGT come from the germline V gene. The V gene end was trimmed by 2 bases and the J gene end by 5 bases; junction bases not matched to a gene: 9. The CDR3 extends over 16 amino acids.

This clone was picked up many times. Here the CDR3 DNA reads TGCGCCAGCAGCCTGGGATTTATAGGGGAGACCCAGTACTTC. This codes for CASSLGFIGETQYF. The chain carries TRBV5-1 and TRBJ2-5; D gene uncertain. Germline V lookup: CDR1 SGHRS, CDR2 YFSETQ. The CDR3 runs 14 residues. V dropped 4 bases and J dropped 5 bases, with 15 bases sitting between them.

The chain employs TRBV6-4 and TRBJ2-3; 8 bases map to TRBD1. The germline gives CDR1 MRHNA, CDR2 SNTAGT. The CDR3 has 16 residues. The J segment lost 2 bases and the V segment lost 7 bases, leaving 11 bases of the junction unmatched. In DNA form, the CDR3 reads TGTGCCAGCAATCCTGACAGGGGTGAAGTCACAGATACGCAGTATTTT. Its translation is CASNPDRGEVTDTQYF.

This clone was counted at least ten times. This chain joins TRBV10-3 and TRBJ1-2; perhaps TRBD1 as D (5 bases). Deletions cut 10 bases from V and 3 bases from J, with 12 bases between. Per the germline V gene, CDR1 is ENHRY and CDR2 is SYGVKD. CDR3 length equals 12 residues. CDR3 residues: CASSGGDYGYTF. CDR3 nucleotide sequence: TGTGCCAGTTCTGGGGGGGACTATGGCTACACCTTC.

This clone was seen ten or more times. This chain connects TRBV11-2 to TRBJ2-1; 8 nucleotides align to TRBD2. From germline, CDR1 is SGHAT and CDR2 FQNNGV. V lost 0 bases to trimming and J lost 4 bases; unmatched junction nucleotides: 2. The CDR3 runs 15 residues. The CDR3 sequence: CASSLEAGGYNEQFF. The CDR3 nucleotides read TGTGCCAGCAGCTTAGAGGCGGGAGGTTACAATGAGCAGTTCTTC. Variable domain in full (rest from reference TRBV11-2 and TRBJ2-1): EAGVAQSPRYKIIEKRQSVAFWCNPISGHATLYWYQQILGQGPKLLIQFQNNGVVDDSQLPKDRFSAERLKGVDSTLKIQPAKLEDSAVYLCASSLEAGGYNEQFFGPGTRLTVL.

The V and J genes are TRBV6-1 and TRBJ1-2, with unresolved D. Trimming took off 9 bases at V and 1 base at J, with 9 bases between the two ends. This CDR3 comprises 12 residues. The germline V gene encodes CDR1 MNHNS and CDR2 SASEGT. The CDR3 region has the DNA TGTGCCAGTACCAGGCTTAACTATGGCTACACCTTC. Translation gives CASTRLNYGYTF.